This is a list of T cell receptor beta chains from one sample in a study of blood T cell repertoires in COVID-19. TCRdb keeps only in-frame clones here, not all; method: immunoSEQ multiplex PCR. Of roughly 230,000 clones listed, 89% are singletons. The sample was peripheral blood. Receptor source: a woman aged 40 to 55 who had recovered from COVID-19. CDR3s include the opening cysteine and the closing phenylalanine or tryptophan. The D gene is left open where the match is weak. Clone size, where shown, is once, few, many, or a class for clones that have expanded.

V gene: TRBV19
D gene: .
J gene: TRBJ1-5
clone size: .
CDR3 DNA: TGTGCCAGTAAGACTACAGGGAGTGGGAATCAGCCCCAGCATTTT
CDR3 protein: CASKTTGSGNQPQHF

V gene: TRBV28
D gene: .
J gene: TRBJ2-7
clone size: .
CDR3 DNA: TGTGCCAGCAGTTTAATCTCAGATTACTACGAGCAGTACTTC
CDR3 protein: CASSLISDYYEQYF

V gene: TRBV9
D gene: TRBD1
J gene: TRBJ2-2
clone size: few
CDR3 DNA: TGTGCCAGCAGCTTCGCCCCGGACAGGGGTGGCGGGGAGCTGTTTTTT
CDR3 protein: CASSFAPDRGGGELFF

V gene: TRBV11-2
D gene: .
J gene: TRBJ2-1
clone size: .
CDR3 DNA: TGTGCCAGCAGCTTAGCCCTAGAGAATGAGCAGTTCTTC
CDR3 protein: CASSLALENEQFF

V gene: TRBV6-5
D gene: .
J gene: TRBJ2-3
clone size: .
CDR3 DNA: TGTGCCAGCAGTTACGGACAAGCGAGCACAGATACGCAGTATTTT
CDR3 protein: CASSYGQASTDTQYF

V gene: TRBV28
D gene: .
J gene: TRBJ2-5
clone size: .
CDR3 DNA: TGTGCCAGCAAGTGGTCGAGGGGGGGAGAGACCCAGTACTTC
CDR3 protein: CASKWSRGGETQYF

V gene: TRBV5-6
D gene: .
J gene: TRBJ2-7
clone size: once
CDR3 DNA: TGTGCCAGCAGCTTCAGGGGCGTGCGGGTCTCCTACGAGCAGTACTTC
CDR3 protein: CASSFRGVRVSYEQYF

V gene: TRBV5-1
D gene: TRBD1
J gene: TRBJ1-1
clone size: .
CDR3 DNA: TGCGCCAGCCACCCCGGACAGGGGAACACTGAAGCTTTCTTT
CDR3 protein: CASHPGQGNTEAFF

V gene: TRBV2
D gene: .
J gene: TRBJ1-2
clone size: .
CDR3 DNA: TGCCTACAGGGAGTTGGCTACACCTTC
CDR3 protein: CLQGVGYTF

V gene: TRBV28
D gene: .
J gene: TRBJ1-1
clone size: few
CDR3 DNA: TGTGCCAGCAGTTTCCAACACCCTTGGAGCACTGAAGCTTTCTTT
CDR3 protein: CASSFQHPWSTEAFF

V gene: TRBV6-2/TRBV6-3
D gene: TRBD1
J gene: TRBJ2-3
clone size: .
CDR3 DNA: TGTGCCAGCAGTTACCCTATCGACAGGGTAGTCGAGACAGATACGCAGTATTTT
CDR3 protein: CASSYPIDRVVETDTQYF

V gene: TRBV18
D gene: TRBD1
J gene: TRBJ1-1
clone size: .
CDR3 DNA: TGTGCCAGCTCTTACGGACAGGGGGCCATTTGGGGTGGAACTGAAGCTTTCTTT
CDR3 protein: CASSYGQGAIWGGTEAFF

V gene: TRBV27
D gene: .
J gene: TRBJ1-3
clone size: .
CDR3 DNA: TGTGCCAGCAGTTCGGCAGGGTTGGACGGAAACACCATATATTTT
CDR3 protein: CASSSAGLDGNTIYF

V gene: TRBV7-6
D gene: TRBD2
J gene: TRBJ2-1
clone size: .
CDR3 DNA: TGTGCCAGCAGCACTCGGACTAGCGGTTCCATGGGTGAGCAGTTCTTC
CDR3 protein: CASSTRTSGSMGEQFF

V gene: TRBV9
D gene: .
J gene: TRBJ1-4
clone size: .
CDR3 DNA: TGTGCCAGCAGCGGGGCCGTGGAGGGGGAAAAACTGTTTTTT
CDR3 protein: CASSGAVEGEKLFF

V gene: TRBV19
D gene: .
J gene: TRBJ2-1
clone size: once
CDR3 DNA: TGTGCCAGTAGTATGTTAGGGGGAGGGAATGAGCAGTTCTTC
CDR3 protein: CASSMLGGGNEQFF

V gene: TRBV30
D gene: .
J gene: TRBJ1-1
clone size: once
CDR3 DNA: TGTGCCTGGAGTGGCAGTGGGGGGTCTGAAGCTTTCTTT
CDR3 protein: CAWSGSGGSEAFF

V gene: TRBV30
D gene: .
J gene: TRBJ1-5
clone size: .
CDR3 DNA: TGTGCCTGGAGTGGTCGGGGACAGCCCCAGCATTTT
CDR3 protein: CAWSGRGQPQHF

V gene: TRBV29-1
D gene: TRBD2
J gene: TRBJ2-7
clone size: .
CDR3 DNA: TGCAGCGTTGCCGGGGGGGCCCATTCCGAGCAGTACTTC
CDR3 protein: CSVAGGAHSEQYF

V gene: TRBV5-6
D gene: .
J gene: TRBJ2-1
clone size: .
CDR3 DNA: TGTGCCAGCAGCTACGATCAGGGTCAGGCTGAGCAGTTCTTC
CDR3 protein: CASSYDQGQAEQFF

V gene: TRBV3-1/TRBV3-2
D gene: TRBD2
J gene: TRBJ2-3
clone size: .
CDR3 DNA: TGTGCCAGCAGCCAAGCGCAGAGCGGGGGCACAGATACGCAGTATTTT
CDR3 protein: CASSQAQSGGTDTQYF

V gene: TRBV7-9
D gene: .
J gene: TRBJ2-3
clone size: .
CDR3 DNA: TGTGCCAGCAGCTTCGGGGCCAGCGGGAGCACAGATACGCAGTATTTT
CDR3 protein: CASSFGASGSTDTQYF

V gene: TRBV24-1
D gene: .
J gene: TRBJ2-1
clone size: .
CDR3 DNA: TGTGCCACCAGTGACTACTACAACTCCTACAATGAGCAGTTCTTC
CDR3 protein: CATSDYYNSYNEQFF

V gene: TRBV19
D gene: .
J gene: TRBJ1-5
clone size: once
CDR3 DNA: TGTGCCAGTACTAGGGAGGGGCCCCAGCATTTT
CDR3 protein: CASTREGPQHF

V gene: TRBV30
D gene: .
J gene: TRBJ1-1
clone size: .
CDR3 DNA: TGTGCCTGGAGGTGGCAGGGGAACACTGAAGCTTTCTTT
CDR3 protein: CAWRWQGNTEAFF

V gene: TRBV24-1
D gene: TRBD2
J gene: TRBJ2-5
clone size: .
CDR3 DNA: TGTGCCACCAGTGATTTGCACCTAGCGGGGGGCCAGTACCAAGAGACCCAGTACTTC
CDR3 protein: CATSDLHLAGGQYQETQYF

V gene: TRBV5-6
D gene: .
J gene: TRBJ1-1
clone size: .
CDR3 DNA: TGTGCCAGCAGCTATAGGACATTAACGCTGACGGAAGCTTTCTTT
CDR3 protein: CASSYRTLTLTEAFF

V gene: TRBV3-1/TRBV3-2
D gene: .
J gene: TRBJ1-2
clone size: .
CDR3 DNA: TGTGCCAGCAGCCAATACGACAGTTTTAGTGGCTACACCTTC
CDR3 protein: CASSQYDSFSGYTF

V gene: TRBV6-2/TRBV6-3
D gene: .
J gene: TRBJ2-2
clone size: once
CDR3 DNA: TGTGCCAGCAGTTCGAGTCTATACACCGGGGAGCTGTTTTTT
CDR3 protein: CASSSSLYTGELFF

V gene: TRBV29-1
D gene: .
J gene: TRBJ2-2
clone size: once
CDR3 DNA: TGCAGCGTGACACAGGGTTCCCTCAACACCGGGGAGCTGTTTTTT
CDR3 protein: CSVTQGSLNTGELFF

V gene: TRBV11-3
D gene: TRBD1
J gene: TRBJ1-1
clone size: few
CDR3 DNA: TGTGCCAGCAGCTCAAACGACAGGGGAGCTGAAGCTTTCTTT
CDR3 protein: CASSSNDRGAEAFF

V gene: TRBV27
D gene: .
J gene: TRBJ1-4
clone size: .
CDR3 DNA: TGTGCCAGCAGTTTTCAGGGGCCTAATGAAAAACTGTTTTTT
CDR3 protein: CASSFQGPNEKLFF

V gene: TRBV7-2
D gene: TRBD1
J gene: TRBJ1-6
clone size: .
CDR3 DNA: TGTGCCAGCAGCTGGGACAGGACAAATTCACCCCTCCACTTT
CDR3 protein: CASSWDRTNSPLHF

V gene: TRBV11-3
D gene: .
J gene: TRBJ2-2
clone size: .
CDR3 DNA: TGTGCCAGCAGCTTACCGGGGAGCGGGGAGCTGTTTTTT
CDR3 protein: CASSLPGSGELFF

V gene: TRBV5-1
D gene: .
J gene: TRBJ2-7
clone size: .
CDR3 DNA: TGCGCCAGCAGCTTTGGACAGACAGAAAAGTACTTC
CDR3 protein: CASSFGQTEKYF

V gene: TRBV11-2
D gene: TRBD2
J gene: TRBJ2-1
clone size: .
CDR3 DNA: TGTGCCAGCAGCTTAGATCGTAGGACGGGAGGCCGCTACAATGAGCAGTTCTTC
CDR3 protein: CASSLDRRTGGRYNEQFF

V gene: TRBV6-5
D gene: .
J gene: TRBJ2-2
clone size: once
CDR3 DNA: TGTGCCAGCTACTTAAGGAACACCGGGGAGCTGTTTTTT
CDR3 protein: CASYLRNTGELFF

V gene: TRBV14
D gene: .
J gene: TRBJ1-6
clone size: .
CDR3 DNA: TGTGCCAGCAGCCAAGTTGTCAGGCCGAATTCACCCCTCCACTTT
CDR3 protein: CASSQVVRPNSPLHF

V gene: TRBV15
D gene: .
J gene: TRBJ2-5
clone size: .
CDR3 DNA: TGTGCCACCAGCAGAGATCTTGTGTCAGAGACCCAGTACTTC
CDR3 protein: CATSRDLVSETQYF

V gene: TRBV5-1
D gene: .
J gene: TRBJ1-2
clone size: .
CDR3 DNA: TGCGCCAGCAGCTCCGACACCTATGGCTACACCTTC
CDR3 protein: CASSSDTYGYTF

V gene: TRBV21-1
D gene: .
J gene: TRBJ2-3
clone size: .
CDR3 DNA: TGTGCCAGCAGCAAAGACCGGGACAGGGGGACAGATACGCAGTATTTT
CDR3 protein: CASSKDRDRGTDTQYF

V gene: TRBV23-1
D gene: .
J gene: TRBJ1-5
clone size: once
CDR3 DNA: TGCGCCAGCAGTCCTACCGGACAGCCTGTTCAGCCCCAGCATTTT
CDR3 protein: CASSPTGQPVQPQHF

V gene: TRBV12-3/TRBV12-4
D gene: .
J gene: TRBJ1-1
clone size: .
CDR3 DNA: TGTGCCAGCAGTTTACGACATAGAACGGTAGCTTTCTTT
CDR3 protein: CASSLRHRTVAFF

V gene: TRBV11-1
D gene: .
J gene: TRBJ1-2
clone size: .
CDR3 DNA: TGTGCCAGCAGCAACAGGAACTATGGCTACACCTTC
CDR3 protein: CASSNRNYGYTF